Listed below are T cell receptor beta chains from one sample, sequenced in a study of identical twins. In TCRdb, the 5' RACE reads were re-called with MiXCR into one record per CDR3 protein. Counted here are a few hundred thousand distinct CDR3 sequences, roughly 15% occurring once; the ten biggest clones make up 0.44%. Another study also made use of these data, one on yellow fever vaccine responses in identical twins.

Source material: CD4+ T cells sorted from blood. The receptors derive from a young woman in good health. Both conserved end residues are part of each CDR3. A D gene is named only where the DNA matches it firmly. Size is stated for part of the rows, as once, few or many counts, or as a class when the clone is expanded.

CDR3: CASSHGTSGYPSSYNEQFF; DNA: TGTGCCAGCAGCCACGGGACTAGCGGGTACCCCTCGAGCTACAATGAGCAGTTCTTC; D: TRBD2; J: TRBJ2-1; size: few; V: TRBV4-2
CDR3: CSAIRRAYEQYF; DNA: TGCAGTGCTATACGACGAGCCTACGAGCAGTACTTC; D: .; J: TRBJ2-7; size: few; V: TRBV20-1
CDR3: CASSLSRPGTGELFF; DNA: TGTGCCAGCAGCTTAAGCCGACCGGGCACCGGGGAGCTGTTTTTT; D: .; J: TRBJ2-2; size: .; V: TRBV7-9
CDR3: CSASTSREQFF; DNA: TGCAGTGCGAGTACAAGTAGAGAGCAGTTCTTC; D: .; J: TRBJ2-1; size: .; V: TRBV20-1
CDR3: CASSQGAGTATSTDTQYF; DNA: TGCGCCAGCAGCCAAGGTGCAGGGACTGCGACTAGCACAGATACGCAGTATTTT; D: .; J: TRBJ2-3; size: .; V: TRBV4-1
CDR3: CASSLSPSGGTDTQYF; DNA: TGTGCCAGCAGTTTATCTCCGAGCGGGGGCACAGATACGCAGTATTTT; D: TRBD2; J: TRBJ2-3; size: .; V: TRBV27
CDR3: CASSDRANSYEQYF; DNA: TGCGCCAGCAGCGACAGGGCCAACTCCTACGAGCAGTACTTC; D: TRBD1; J: TRBJ2-7; size: .; V: TRBV5-1
CDR3: CASSNGPSNEQFF; DNA: TGTGCCAGCAGCAACGGGCCTTCCAATGAGCAGTTCTTC; D: .; J: TRBJ2-1; size: few; V: TRBV12-3/TRBV12-4
CDR3: CASSLSGIHGLNEQFF; DNA: TGCGCCAGCAGCCTGTCGGGGATCCATGGTCTTAATGAGCAGTTCTTC; D: .; J: TRBJ2-1; size: .; V: TRBV5-1
CDR3: CASSFNRGQGSGYGYTF; DNA: TGCGCCAGCAGCTTCAACCGGGGGCAGGGTAGTGGATATGGCTACACCTTC; D: .; J: TRBJ1-2; size: .; V: TRBV5-1
CDR3: CASSWGPQGNYEQYF; DNA: TGTGCCAGCAGTTGGGGGCCCCAGGGGAACTACGAGCAGTACTTC; D: .; J: TRBJ2-7; size: few; V: TRBV12-3/TRBV12-4
CDR3: CASSSSTDTQYF; DNA: TGTGCCAGCTCATCGAGCACAGATACGCAGTATTTT; D: .; J: TRBJ2-3; size: many; V: TRBV12-3/TRBV12-4
CDR3: CASSLTGGSHNEQFF; DNA: TGCGCCAGCAGCTTGACAGGGGGCAGCCACAATGAGCAGTTCTTC; D: TRBD1; J: TRBJ2-1; size: .; V: TRBV5-1
CDR3: CSARRLENTGELFF; DNA: TGCAGTGCTAGACGTCTAGAAAACACCGGGGAGCTGTTTTTT; D: .; J: TRBJ2-2; size: .; V: TRBV20-1
CDR3: CSVLLPGGFSYNEQFF; DNA: TGCAGCGTCCTCCTCCCTGGCGGCTTCTCCTACAATGAGCAGTTCTTC; D: .; J: TRBJ2-1; size: .; V: TRBV29-1
CDR3: CASSQDWLGRQPQHF; DNA: TGCGCCAGCAGCCAAGATTGGCTAGGGAGGCAGCCCCAGCATTTT; D: .; J: TRBJ1-5; size: .; V: TRBV4-1
CDR3: CSARDSGTGDEKLFF; DNA: TGCAGTGCTAGAGATTCGGGGACAGGGGATGAAAAACTGTTTTTT; D: TRBD1; J: TRBJ1-4; size: few; V: TRBV20-1